This T cell receptor (beta chain) was recovered during a study of blood T cell repertoires in COVID-19. The sample holds one count of this clone. The table came from immunoSEQ multiplex PCR; TCRdb's copy has only in-frame clones and leaves some out. The sample shows 360,000 or so clones, roughly 89% of them seen only once. Germline CDR1 and CDR2: MNHEY and SMNVEV (reference sequence). V was clipped by 5 bases and J by 1 base; unmatched bases: 11. The CDR3 has 17 amino acids. The sample comprised peripheral blood. The chain has TRBV27 and TRBJ2-1; 7 bases match TRBD2. This clonotype was obtained from a man between 18 and 29 years old with active or convalescent COVID-19. CDR3 DNA sequence: TGTGCCAGCAGTCGATGGACTAGTTACATTTCCTACAATGAGCAGTTCTTC. This gives the protein CASSRWTSYISYNEQFF.